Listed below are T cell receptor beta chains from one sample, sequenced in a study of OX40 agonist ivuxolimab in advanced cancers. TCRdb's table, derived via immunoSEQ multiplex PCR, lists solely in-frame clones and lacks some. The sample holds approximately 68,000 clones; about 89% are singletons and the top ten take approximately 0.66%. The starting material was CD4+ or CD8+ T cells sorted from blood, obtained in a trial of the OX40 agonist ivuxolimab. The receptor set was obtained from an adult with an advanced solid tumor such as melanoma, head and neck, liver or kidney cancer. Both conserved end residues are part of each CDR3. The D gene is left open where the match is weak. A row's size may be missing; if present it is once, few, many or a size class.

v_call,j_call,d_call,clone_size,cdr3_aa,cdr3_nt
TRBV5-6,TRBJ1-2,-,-,CASSLGSYGYTF,TGTGCCAGCAGTTTAGGGTCCTATGGCTACACCTTC
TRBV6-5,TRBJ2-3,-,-,CASSYGGGRVSDTQYF,TGTGCCAGCAGTTACGGTGGGGGAAGGGTTTCAGATACGCAGTATTTT
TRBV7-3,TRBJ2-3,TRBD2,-,CASSPLGSGGRDTQYF,TGTGCCAGCAGCCCTCTCGGTAGCGGGGGTAGAGATACGCAGTATTTT
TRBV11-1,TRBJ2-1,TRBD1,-,CASSIRRGQAYNEQFF,TGTGCCAGCAGCATCAGGCGGGGACAGGCCTACAATGAGCAGTTCTTC
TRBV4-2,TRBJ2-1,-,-,CASSQVPPNEQFF,TGTGCCAGCAGCCAAGTGCCTCCCAATGAGCAGTTCTTC
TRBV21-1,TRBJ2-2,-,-,CASSKRTGANTGELFF,TGTGCCAGCAGCAAAAGGACAGGGGCGAACACCGGGGAGCTGTTTTTT
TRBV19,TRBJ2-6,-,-,CASSIGPWYSGANVLTF,TGTGCCAGTAGTATAGGGCCGTGGTACTCTGGGGCCAACGTCCTGACTTTC
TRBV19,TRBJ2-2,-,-,CASSILPGGGTGELFF,TGTGCCAGTAGTATTCTGCCAGGGGGAGGCACCGGGGAGCTGTTTTTT
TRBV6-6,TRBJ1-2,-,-,CASTSEGSARGYTF,TGTGCCAGCACCTCCGAAGGCTCGGCGAGGGGCTACACCTTC
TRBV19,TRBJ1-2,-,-,CASTPRGVADYGYTF,TGTGCCAGTACCCCTAGGGGAGTGGCTGACTATGGCTACACCTTC
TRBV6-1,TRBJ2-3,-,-,CASKAQGGVDTQYF,TGTGCCAGCAAGGCTCAGGGGGGCGTAGATACGCAGTATTTT
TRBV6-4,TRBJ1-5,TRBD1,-,CASSDSPGQVNNQPQHF,TGTGCCAGCAGTGACTCTCCGGGACAGGTAAACAATCAGCCCCAGCATTTT
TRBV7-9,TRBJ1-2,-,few,CASSLGMAPAYGYTF,TGTGCCAGCAGCTTAGGTATGGCCCCAGCCTATGGCTACACCTTC
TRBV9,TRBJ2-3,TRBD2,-,CASSMTSGSADTQYF,TGTGCCAGCAGCATGACTAGCGGGAGCGCAGATACGCAGTATTTT
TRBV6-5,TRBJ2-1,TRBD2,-,CASRAAGGPYNEQFF,TGTGCCAGCAGGGCTGCGGGGGGCCCATACAATGAGCAGTTCTTC
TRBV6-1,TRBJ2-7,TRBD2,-,CASSALTSGRNYEQYF,TGTGCCAGCAGTGCCCTGACTAGCGGGAGAAATTACGAGCAGTACTTC
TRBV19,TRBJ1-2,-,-,CASARGLYGYTF,TGTGCCAGTGCTCGCGGTCTCTATGGCTACACCTTC
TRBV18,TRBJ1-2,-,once,CASSPGLSNYGYTF,TGTGCCAGCTCACCTGGCCTATCGAACTATGGCTACACCTTC
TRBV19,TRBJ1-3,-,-,CASSPQGGNTIYF,TGTGCCAGTAGCCCCCAGGGTGGAAACACCATATATTTT
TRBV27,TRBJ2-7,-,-,CASSYREGAGEQYF,TGTGCCAGCAGTTACCGGGAGGGGGCCGGCGAGCAGTACTTC
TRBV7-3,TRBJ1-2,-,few,CASSSLGYTF,TGTGCCAGCAGCTCCCTTGGCTACACCTTC
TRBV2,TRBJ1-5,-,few,CASSVVTDNQPQHF,TGTGCCAGCAGTGTCGTGACAGACAATCAGCCCCAGCATTTT
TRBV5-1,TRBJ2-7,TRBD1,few,CASSLDGQGIGEQYF,TGCGCCAGCAGCTTGGACGGACAGGGAATAGGCGAGCAGTACTTC
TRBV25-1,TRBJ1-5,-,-,CASSDGGGYSNQPQHF,TGTGCCAGCAGTGACGGAGGGGGATATAGCAATCAGCCCCAGCATTTT
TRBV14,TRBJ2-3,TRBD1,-,CASSRSTGGSTDTQYF,TGTGCCAGCAGCCGCTCGACAGGGGGGAGCACAGATACGCAGTATTTT
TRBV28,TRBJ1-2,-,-,CASSSQGLYGYTF,TGTGCCAGCAGTTCACAGGGACTCTATGGCTACACCTTC
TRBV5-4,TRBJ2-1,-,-,CASSRVEGNEQFF,TGTGCCAGCAGCCGGGTGGAGGGAAATGAGCAGTTCTTC
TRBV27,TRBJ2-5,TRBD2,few,CASRLAGGYRQETQYF,TGTGCCAGCAGACTAGCGGGGGGTTACCGACAAGAGACCCAGTACTTC
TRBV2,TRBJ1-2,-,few,CASSEEGRAYGYTF,TGTGCCAGCAGTGAAGAGGGCAGGGCCTATGGCTACACCTTC
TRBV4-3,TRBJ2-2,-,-,CASSQEPRNTGELFF,TGCGCCAGCAGCCAAGAACCAAGAAACACCGGGGAGCTGTTTTTT
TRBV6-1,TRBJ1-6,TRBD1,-,CASSGGRQGGYNSPLHF,TGTGCCAGCAGTGGGGGAAGACAGGGGGGTTATAATTCACCCCTCCACTTT
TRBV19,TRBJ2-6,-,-,CASSMRLSGANVLTF,TGTGCCAGTAGTATGCGGCTCTCTGGGGCCAACGTCCTGACTTTC
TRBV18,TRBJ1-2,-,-,CASSPRSRGVGYTF,TGTGCCAGCTCACCACGGTCCAGGGGAGTTGGCTACACCTTC
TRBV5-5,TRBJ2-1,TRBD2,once,CASSLGSGGSSSYNEQFF,TGTGCCAGCAGCTTGGGTAGCGGGGGGTCGAGCTCCTACAATGAGCAGTTCTTC
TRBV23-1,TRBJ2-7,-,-,CASPFGGGIDSATSYEQYF,TGCGCCAGTCCTTTTGGGGGGGGCATCGATAGCGCCACCTCCTACGAGCAGTACTTC
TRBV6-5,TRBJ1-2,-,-,CASSYDPPRDPAGYTF,TGTGCCAGCAGTTACGATCCTCCCCGAGACCCGGCGGGCTACACCTTC
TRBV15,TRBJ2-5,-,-,CATSRDRGQETQYF,TGTGCCACCAGCAGAGACAGGGGCCAAGAGACCCAGTACTTC
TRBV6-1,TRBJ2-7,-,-,CASSDRGTVPPYEQYF,TGTGCCAGCAGTGACCGGGGGACAGTTCCTCCCTACGAGCAGTACTTC
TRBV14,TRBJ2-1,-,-,CASSQGGGRKDEQFF,TGTGCCAGCAGCCAAGGGGGGGGGCGAAAGGATGAGCAGTTCTTC
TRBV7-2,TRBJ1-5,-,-,CASSLRGGSNQPQHF,TGTGCCAGCAGCTTACGGGGGGGTAGCAATCAGCCCCAGCATTTT
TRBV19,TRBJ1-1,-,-,CASSRSSTEAFF,TGTGCCAGTAGTCGCTCGTCCACTGAAGCTTTCTTT
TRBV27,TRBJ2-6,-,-,CASSLGFSGANVLTF,TGTGCCAGCAGTTTAGGGTTTTCTGGGGCCAACGTCCTGACTTTC
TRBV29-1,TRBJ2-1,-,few,CSGISSGAYNEQFF,TGCAGCGGGATAAGTAGCGGCGCATACAATGAGCAGTTCTTC
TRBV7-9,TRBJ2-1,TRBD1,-,CASSHRDRGGNEQFF,TGTGCCAGCAGCCACCGGGACAGGGGCGGGAATGAGCAGTTCTTC
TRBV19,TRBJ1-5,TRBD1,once,CASSGQGWGQPQHF,TGTGCCAGTAGTGGACAGGGGTGGGGTCAGCCCCAGCATTTT
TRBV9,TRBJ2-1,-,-,CASSASIGGLNNEQFF,TGTGCCAGCAGCGCCAGTATCGGGGGGCTGAACAATGAGCAGTTCTTC
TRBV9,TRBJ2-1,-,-,CASSVVALGYNEQFF,TGTGCCAGCAGCGTAGTAGCGTTAGGCTACAATGAGCAGTTCTTC
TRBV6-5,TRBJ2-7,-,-,CASSYQGSTYEQYF,TGTGCCAGCAGTTACCAAGGGTCCACCTACGAGCAGTACTTC
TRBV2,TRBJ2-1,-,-,CASSVLQGAYNEQFF,TGTGCCAGCAGTGTTTTACAGGGCGCATACAATGAGCAGTTCTTC
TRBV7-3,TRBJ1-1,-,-,CASSKRGGQKTEAFF,TGTGCCAGCAGCAAAAGAGGGGGGCAGAAGACTGAAGCTTTCTTT
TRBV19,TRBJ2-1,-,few,CASSYGGPGGEQFF,TGTGCCAGTAGTTATGGAGGGCCCGGCGGGGAGCAGTTCTTC
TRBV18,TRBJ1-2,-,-,CASSSRGTDYGYTF,TGTGCCAGCTCAAGCAGGGGAACTGACTATGGCTACACCTTC
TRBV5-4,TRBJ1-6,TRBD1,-,CASSLFRQGGSPLHF,TGTGCCAGCAGCTTGTTTCGGCAGGGGGGGTCACCCCTCCACTTT
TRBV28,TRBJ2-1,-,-,CASRGTSYNEQFF,TGTGCCAGCAGGGGCACTTCGTACAATGAGCAGTTCTTC
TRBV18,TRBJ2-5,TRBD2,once,CASSLVSGTKETQYF,TGTGCCAGCTCACTCGTCTCCGGGACTAAAGAGACCCAGTACTTC
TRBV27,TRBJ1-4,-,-,CASSSLDEKLFF,TGTGCCAGCAGTTCCCTTGATGAAAAACTGTTTTTT
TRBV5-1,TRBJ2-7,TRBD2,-,CASSFLPGLAGWEQYF,TGCGCCAGCAGCTTCCTACCGGGACTAGCGGGATGGGAGCAGTACTTC
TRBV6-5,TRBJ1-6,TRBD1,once,CASSPGQGDNSPLHF,TGTGCCAGCAGTCCCGGACAGGGGGATAATTCACCCCTCCACTTT
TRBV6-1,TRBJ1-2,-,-,CASSERGWQADGYTF,TGTGCCAGCAGTGAAAGGGGATGGCAAGCAGATGGCTACACCTTC
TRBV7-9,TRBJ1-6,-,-,CASSLPDSPLHF,TGTGCCAGCAGCTTACCGGATTCACCCCTCCACTTT